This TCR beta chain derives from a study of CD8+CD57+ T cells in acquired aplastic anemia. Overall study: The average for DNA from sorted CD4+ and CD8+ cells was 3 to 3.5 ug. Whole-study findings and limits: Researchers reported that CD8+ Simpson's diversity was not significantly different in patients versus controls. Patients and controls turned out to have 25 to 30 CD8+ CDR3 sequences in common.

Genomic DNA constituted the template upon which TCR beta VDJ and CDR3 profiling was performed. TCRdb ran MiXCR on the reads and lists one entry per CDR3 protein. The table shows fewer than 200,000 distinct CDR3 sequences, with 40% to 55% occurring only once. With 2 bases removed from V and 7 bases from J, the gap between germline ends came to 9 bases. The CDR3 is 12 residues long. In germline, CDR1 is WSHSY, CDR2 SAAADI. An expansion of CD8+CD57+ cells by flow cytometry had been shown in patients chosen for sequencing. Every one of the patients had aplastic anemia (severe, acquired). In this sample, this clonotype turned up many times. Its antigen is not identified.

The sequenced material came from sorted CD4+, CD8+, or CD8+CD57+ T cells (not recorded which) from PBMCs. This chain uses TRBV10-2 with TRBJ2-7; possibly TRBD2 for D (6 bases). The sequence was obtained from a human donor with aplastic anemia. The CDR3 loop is CASSEAGGEQYF. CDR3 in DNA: TGCGCCAGCAGTGAGGCAGGAGGGGAGCAGTACTTC.